The clone carrying this T cell receptor (beta chain) was observed at least ten times. Its antigen is unknown. Healthy Caucasian individuals made up all the donors. The sample originates from a study of identical twins. This CDR3 region has 13 residues. Germline-derived CDR1 and CDR2 are SQVTM and ANQGSEA. V lost 7 bases and J 0 bases, leaving 13 bases between the germline ends. General study points: Surplus twin overlap in beta out-of-frame sequences was less pronounced.

Template switching added a universal primer binding site, and final cDNA carried unique molecular identifiers. TCRdb re-analysed the 5' RACE reads in MiXCR, keeping a single row per CDR3 protein. The sample records about 390,000 distinct CDR3 sequences, around 9.7% being singletons. The sample taken for sequencing was naive T cells sorted from blood. This rearrangement joins TRBV29-1 to TRBJ2-7; D may be TRBD1 or TRBD2 (5 bases each). The receptor's source is a woman in her 50s in good health. The CDR3 protein is CSGIWDASYEQYF. The CDR3 bases are TGCAGCGGGATCTGGGACGCCTCCTACGAGCAGTACTTC.